The following is a T cell receptor (beta chain) sequence with its context. Its antigen is as yet unknown. This sample was taken from a study of T cells expressing NK-cell markers. Study observations and caveats: It remained uncertain whether the expanded NKG2C+ T cell clones were specific for HCMV antigens. NKG2C+ dominant clonotype frequencies in over 5 donors were roughly 1.0-7.5% of CD8+ T cells. Topping the CD3+CD56-NKG2C+ fraction as well were these clonotypes, in a few donors.

Making the TCR beta cDNA relied on 5'RACE template switching with UMIs. TCRdb re-called the 5' RACE reads and gives one entry per CDR3 protein, without DNA. Its table records about 390,000 distinct CDR3 sequences. The CDR3 spans 18 residues. Germline assignment: CDR1 LGHDT and CDR2 YNNKEL (reference sequence). This chain links TRBV3-1 with TRBJ2-1; TCRdb lists TRBD2, though no DNA is available to test this call. The clonotype was recovered from a woman between 45 and 60 years old in good health. The material sequenced was blood T cells: a sorted CD56 or NKG2C T cell subset, CD4+ or CD8+ T cells, or bulk PBMC T cells (not recorded which). The chain's CDR3 is CASSQDRLAGASYNEQFF.